Listed below are T cell receptor beta chains from one sample, sequenced in a study of early T cells in non-severe SARS-CoV-2 infection. From the 5' RACE reads, TCRdb called clonotypes with MiXCR, one entry per CDR3 protein. The table has tens of thousands of distinct CDR3 sequences, around 12% seen once. Sequences were obtained from whole blood. The receptors stem from an adult who was a healthcare worker with PCR-confirmed SARS-CoV-2 infection or an uninfected control (not recorded which). The CDR3 runs from the conserved cysteine through the conserved F or W. D genes are given only for firm matches. Clone sizes are given selectively: once, few, many, or a class where the clone is expanded.

d_call j_call v_call clone_size cdr3_aa cdr3_nt
- TRBJ1-1 TRBV7-9 few CASSLQQNTEAFF TGTGCCAGCAGCTTACAACAGAACACTGAAGCTTTCTTT
TRBD1 TRBJ2-2 TRBV7-2 - CASSSRTGGTGELFF TGTGCCAGCAGCTCAAGGACAGGGGGCACCGGGGAGCTGTTTTTT
TRBD1 TRBJ1-5 TRBV4-3 few CASSQDHRGYNQPQHF TGCGCCAGCAGCCAAGACCACAGGGGGTACAATCAGCCCCAGCATTTT
- TRBJ1-2 TRBV29-1 many CSVAGPADYGYTF TGCAGCGTTGCGGGGCCTGCGGACTATGGCTACACCTTC
TRBD1 TRBJ1-4 TRBV5-1 - CASSLDRGGEKLFF TGCGCCAGCAGCTTGGACAGGGGAGGCGAAAAACTGTTTTTT
- TRBJ1-6 TRBV12-3/TRBV12-4 - CASSLTGNSPLHF TGTGCCAGCAGTTTAACAGGGAATTCACCCCTCCACTTT
- TRBJ1-5 TRBV12-3/TRBV12-4 many CASSLQGGNQPQHF TGTGCCAGCAGTTTACAGGGCGGCAATCAGCCCCAGCATTTT
- TRBJ2-2 TRBV12-3/TRBV12-4 few CASSPRGDTGELFF TGTGCCAGCAGTCCGCGGGGTGACACCGGGGAGCTGTTTTTT
- TRBJ1-1 TRBV29-1 few CSVETHLNTEAFF TGCAGCGTTGAGACACATCTTAACACTGAAGCTTTCTTT
- TRBJ1-6 TRBV11-2 few CASSLFGDNSPLHF TGTGCCAGCAGCTTATTTGGGGATAATTCACCCCTCCACTTT
- TRBJ2-1 TRBV7-9 many CASSLDPAMTYNEQFF TGTGCCAGCAGCTTAGATCCAGCGATGACCTACAATGAGCAGTTCTTC
- TRBJ1-4 TRBV7-6 - CASSCTLFF TGTGCCAGCAGCTGTACACTGTTTTTT
- TRBJ1-1 TRBV10-3 - CAISDQMNTEAFF TGTGCCATCAGTGACCAGATGAACACTGAAGCTTTCTTT
- TRBJ2-3 TRBV2 - CASSVIRLDTQYF TGTGCCAGCAGTGTTATTCGGCTAGATACGCAGTATTTT
- TRBJ1-4 TRBV9 - CASSVDMASAEKLFF TGTGCCAGCAGCGTAGACATGGCTTCGGCTGAAAAACTGTTTTTT
- TRBJ2-1 TRBV2 - CASNPRTADSWRGQFF TGTGCCAGCAACCCGAGGACGGCTGATTCCTGGAGGGGGCAGTTCTTC
- TRBJ2-1 TRBV6-2/TRBV6-3 - CASRQGGTGNEQFF TGTGCCAGCAGACAGGGTGGTACCGGCAATGAGCAGTTCTTC
- TRBJ2-2 TRBV10-1 few CASSDLRGGTGELFF TGCGCCAGCAGTGACCTCAGGGGGGGCACCGGGGAGCTGTTTTTT
- TRBJ2-2 TRBV11-2 many CASSFQPNTGELFF TGTGCCAGCAGCTTCCAGCCGAACACCGGGGAGCTGTTTTTT
- TRBJ2-7 TRBV5-1 few CASSLEPGYEQYF TGCGCCAGCAGCTTGGAACCAGGCTACGAGCAGTACTTC
- TRBJ2-2 TRBV12-3/TRBV12-4 few CASSSVFTGELFF TGTGCCAGCAGTTCCGTATTCACCGGGGAGCTGTTTTTT
- TRBJ1-5 TRBV7-6 - CASSMGPGGNQPQHF TGTGCCAGCAGCATGGGACCCGGGGGCAATCAGCCCCAGCATTTT
TRBD1 TRBJ1-1 TRBV7-2 - CASRPQGANTEAFF TGTGCCAGCAGGCCCCAGGGGGCGAACACTGAAGCTTTCTTT
TRBD1 TRBJ1-2 TRBV5-1 few CASSLESGGGGSYTF TGCGCCAGCAGCTTGGAAAGTGGAGGGGGCGGAAGCTACACCTTC
TRBD2 TRBJ2-3 TRBV6-6 - CASSTLGTSGGTSTDTQYF TGTGCCAGCAGCACCCTCGGGACTAGCGGGGGGACAAGCACAGATACGCAGTATTTT
- TRBJ1-5 TRBV28 - CASSPWGIRQPQHF TGTGCCAGCAGCCCGTGGGGGATCCGACAGCCCCAGCATTTT
- TRBJ1-2 TRBV19 many CASQTGTGYGYTF TGTGCCAGCCAAACAGGGACGGGGTATGGCTACACCTTC
TRBD1 TRBJ2-1 TRBV20-1 - CSAEPRDRVREQFF TGCAGTGCCGAACCCCGGGACAGGGTTCGTGAGCAGTTCTTC